Sequencing of this T cell receptor beta chain was carried out in a study of OX40 agonist ivuxolimab in advanced cancers. Study-level results: Clonal expansion in partial responders at 0.1-3.0 mg/kg ranked among the lowest. The study observed clonal expansion of CD4+ and CD8+ blood T cells by week 6 at 0.1 to 3.0 mg/kg. The study found that CD8+ T cells averaged more expanded clones than CD4+.

Measured with immunoSEQ multiplex PCR; TCRdb has only the in-frame clones, and not every one. The sample lists about 20,000 clones; 86% were seen once. Turning to this clone: As yet, its antigen is unknown.

The source is an adult with an advanced solid tumor such as melanoma, head and neck, liver or kidney cancer. Sequenced material: CD4+ or CD8+ T cells sorted from blood, taken in a trial of the OX40 agonist ivuxolimab.

The CDR3 DNA follows: TGTGCCAGCAGCCTAACCGACACTGAAGCTTTCTTT. Encoded protein: CASSLTDTEAFF. This chain uses TRBV11-2 with TRBJ1-1; D unresolved. This CDR3 spans 12 amino acids. The germline gives CDR1 SGHAT, CDR2 FQNNGV. V was cut by 5 bases and J by 3 bases, with 7 bases left in between.